This T cell receptor (beta chain) was observed in a study of cytomegalovirus exposure and HLA in healthy donors. Study results and caveats: Listed as cytomegalovirus-associated were 150 to 200 TCR beta chains. In a later analysis, fewer than 20,000 TCR beta sequences were associated with HLA alleles at 0.05 false discovery rate. There were some V segments, including TRBV6-2 and TRBV6-3, excluded as indistinguishable.

This CDR3 is 16 amino acids long. The germline V and J ends were trimmed by 0 bases and 0 bases, with 14 bases remaining between them. The germline V gene has CDR1 GTSNPN and CDR2 SVGIG (reference sequence). In the PCR, 60 Vbeta and 13 Jbeta primers were used. Clones were read by immunoSEQ multiplex PCR, and TCRdb kept only the in-frame ones, dropping some. The sample consists of about 140,000 clones, about 80% of them appearing once. Remarks on this clone: The antigen is unknown.

This sequence originates from a female donor in good health and CMV-seronegative. The J gene is TRBJ1-1, the V gene TRBV30; TRBD1 is a possible D gene (6 bases). Sequencing input: PBMCs. As DNA, the CDR3 is TGTGCCTGGAGTGTATGGGGGGGCCCCTTGAACACTGAAGCTTTCTTT. Amino acids: CAWSVWGGPLNTEAFF.